These 17 T cell receptor beta chains were all obtained from the same sample, sequenced in a study of Ad26.COV2.S vaccination and SARS-CoV-2 variants (dated by TCRdb to the early 2020s). Libraries were prepared through the immunoSEQ multiplex PCR assay. Here the immuneACCESS table is served through TCRdb, limited to in-frame sequences with V and J called. Missing clones are a known gap in these copies; in checked studies unresolved V genes cover under half, and the rest lacks a known reason. This sample gives about 440,000 clones in total; about nine tenths of them show up just once. About 4.5% of the sample rests with the top ten. The treatment or condition label, as the study defines it: 15 to 20 received Ad26.COV2.S at low or high dose, single or two shots; roughly five received placebo; per-sample allocation not given. For vaccine and placebo recipients, repertoires were sequenced using samples collected on day 63 after the first injection.

Source: peripheral blood, taken in a trial of Ad26.COV2.S vaccine versus placebo. The receptors derive from a person aged 18 to 59 who received the Ad26.COV2.S COVID-19 vaccine or a placebo.

The CDR3 nucleotides read TGTGCCAGCAGCTTAGGGAGGCCCCCTGGAAACACCATATATTTT. This sequence encodes CASSLGRPPGNTIYF. The chain is built from TRBV11-2 and TRBJ1-3; D remains unclear. There are 15 residues in the CDR3. Germline V gene data show CDR1 as SGHAT and CDR2 as FQNNGV. Trimming removed 1 base from V and 2 bases from J, with 9 bases in between.

The J gene is TRBJ2-7, the V gene TRBV5-1; 9 nucleotides align to TRBD2. The CDR3 extends over 14 amino acids. V dropped 4 bases and J dropped 2; count of bases not matched to a gene: 4. The germline V gene has CDR1 SGHRS and CDR2 YFSETQ. This CDR3 is CASSPASGTYEQYF. CDR3 DNA: TGCGCCAGCAGCCCGGCTAGCGGGACCTACGAGCAGTACTTC.

The chain recombines TRBV7-9 with TRBJ2-3; 16 bases map to TRBD2. V trimming: 3 bases; J trimming: 6 bases; junction bases outside the gene matches: 6. Germline V gives CDR1 SEHNR, CDR2 FQNEAQ (reference sequence). The CDR3 contains 17 residues. In nucleotides, the CDR3 is TGTGCCAGCAGCTTCGGGACTAGCGGGAGGGTCTCGGATACGCAGTATTTT. This sequence encodes CASSFGTSGRVSDTQYF.

The CDR3 protein is CASSLTRPREAFF. The CDR3 DNA reads TGCGCCAGCAGCTTGACCCGGCCCCGCGAAGCTTTCTTT. The chain has TRBV5-1 and TRBJ1-1; no clear D. V lost 1 base and J 8 bases, leaving 12 bases between the germline ends. The CDR3 runs 13 residues. CDR1 and CDR2 (germline): SGHRS, YFSETQ.

The CDR3 DNA reads TGTGCCAGCAGTTTTCGGCGGGACTCTAACTATGGCTACACCTTC. Protein sequence: CASSFRRDSNYGYTF. The chain combines TRBV27 with TRBJ1-2; TRBD1 might be the D (5 bases). The CDR3 has 15 amino acids. Trimming left V 3 bases short and J 0 bases short, with 11 bases between. Germline CDR1 and CDR2: MNHEY and SMNVEV (reference sequence).

This sequence joins TRBV7-3 and TRBJ2-6, with 14 bases matching TRBD2. The CDR3 totals 18 residues. Germline-derived CDR1 and CDR2 are SGHTA and FQGTGA. Trimming at V came to 5 bases and at J to 3 bases, leaving 6 bases not matched to a gene. CDR3 DNA: TGTGCCAGCAGCGTGACTAGCGGGAGGGCGCGTGGGGCCAACGTCCTGACTTTC. It encodes CASSVTSGRARGANVLTF. Complete variable domain (other parts from reference TRBV7-3 and TRBJ2-6): GAGVSQTPSNKVTEKGKYVELRCDPISGHTALYWYRQSLGQGPEFLIYFQGTGAADDSGLPNDRFFAVRPEGSVSTLKIQRTERGDSAVYLCASSVTSGRARGANVLTFGAGSRLTVL.

The chain is built from TRBV10-1 and TRBJ2-7, with D uncertain. Trimming shortened V by 2 bases and J by 6 bases, and 11 bases separated the two germline ends. This CDR3 contains 13 residues. Germline lookup yields CDR1 WNHNN and CDR2 SYGVQD (reference sequence). CDR3 DNA: TGCGCCAGCAGTGAGGTGAAGGCTTCCGAGCAGTACTTC. Its protein is CASSEVKASEQYF.

The rearrangement uses TRBV9 and TRBJ2-1; D may be TRBD2 (6 bases). V was shortened by 2 bases and J by 7 bases, with 19 bases between the two germline ends. Per the germline V gene, CDR1 is SGDLS and CDR2 is YYNGEE. The CDR3 is made up of 16 amino acids. The CDR3 sequence is CASSVAQLASGNEQFF. The CDR3 coding sequence is TGTGCCAGCAGCGTCGCTCAGCTAGCGAGCGGAAATGAGCAGTTCTTC.

This clone was recorded only once. The rearrangement joins TRBV28 to TRBJ2-4; D may be TRBD1 or TRBD2 (5 bases each). CDR3 length: 21 amino acids. Germline V gene lookup returns CDR1 MDHEN and CDR2 SYDVKM. Trimming pared 4 bases from V and 1 base from J, leaving 29 bases between. In DNA form, the CDR3 reads TGTGCCAGCAGTTCCGGGACGGTGGTATCGCCTTGGGTCTTCGCCAAAAACATTCAGTACTTC. Its translation is CASSSGTVVSPWVFAKNIQYF.

The V gene is TRBV11-2, the J gene TRBJ2-7, with TRBD2 matching 7 bases. Per germline, CDR1 SGHAT and CDR2 FQNNGV. With V trimmed by 2 bases and J by 4 bases, 2 bases remained unmatched. The CDR3 is 13 amino acids. In nucleotides, the CDR3 is TGTGCCAGCAGCTTATCCGGGGGGTACGAGCAGTACTTC. Its translation is CASSLSGGYEQYF.

The CDR3 protein is CASSPWRGVLVQTQYF. Here the CDR3 DNA reads TGTGCCAGCAGCCCCTGGAGGGGGGTTTTAGTACAGACCCAGTACTTC. V and J are TRBV27 and TRBJ2-5; tentatively, D is TRBD1 or TRBD2 (6 bases each). CDR3 size: 16 residues. The V end lost 6 bases, the J end lost 6 bases, and 23 bases lay between the germline ends. CDR1 and CDR2 from the germline V gene are MNHEY and SMNVEV (reference sequence).

The gene calls are TRBV29-1 and TRBJ2-1; possibly TRBD2 for D (6 bases). Germline V gene sequence: CDR1 SQVTM, CDR2 ANQGSEA. The CDR3 has 14 residues. With 6 bases removed from V and 2 bases from J, the gap between germline ends came to 14 bases. The CDR3 DNA follows: TGCAGCGTGGGGGACTGGACTACCTACAATGAGCAGTTCTTC. Translating it yields CSVGDWTTYNEQFF.

This clone was counted between two and nine times. The CDR3 is CASSLGPDQPQHF. The CDR3 DNA reads as TGTGCCAGCAGCCTGGGACCTGATCAGCCCCAGCATTTT. The chain has TRBV3-1 (or the pseudogene TRBV3-2) and TRBJ1-5; D might be TRBD1 (5 bases). This CDR3 is built from 13 residues. Germline CDR1 LGHDT, CDR2 YNNKEL (reference sequence). Trimming cost V 4 bases and J 5 bases, with 9 bases left between them.

The chain links TRBV3-1 (or the pseudogene TRBV3-2) to TRBJ1-3, with D possibly TRBD1 on 5 matching bases. The CDR3 spans 15 residues. Trimming pared 0 bases from V and 5 bases from J, leaving 11 bases between. The germline V gene encodes CDR1 LGHDT and CDR2 YNNKEL (reference sequence). The CDR3 DNA reads as TGTGCCAGCAGCCAAGATTGGGGGTCTAGAAACACCATATATTTT. This gives the protein CASSQDWGSRNTIYF.

This rearrangement joins TRBV9 to TRBJ1-1; D ambiguous. Germline CDR1 SGDLS, CDR2 YYNGEE. There are 13 residues in the CDR3. The V end lost 2 bases, the J end lost 4 bases, and 9 bases lay between the germline ends. The DNA for the CDR3 is TGTGCCAGCAGCGTTCTCAGTTCCACTGAAGCTTTCTTT. This sequence encodes CASSVLSSTEAFF.

J is TRBJ2-3 and V is TRBV7-9, with D hard to call. Between the trimmed V and J ends, which lost 3 bases and 3 bases, there was a span of 13 bases. The CDR3 runs 15 residues. Germline CDR1 SEHNR, CDR2 FQNEAQ (reference sequence). The CDR3 coding sequence is TGTGCCAGCAGCTTGATCCTAGGTGGAACAGATACGCAGTATTTT. Amino acids: CASSLILGGTDTQYF.

The chain employs TRBV6-5 and TRBJ2-3, with D uncertain. The V end lost 4 bases, the J end lost 1 base, and 6 bases lay between the germline ends. Germline V gene sequence: CDR1 MNHEY, CDR2 SVGAGI. The CDR3 spans 13 residues. Here the CDR3 reads CASSLRRTDTQYF. For the CDR3, the DNA is TGTGCCAGCAGTTTACGCCGCACAGATACGCAGTATTTT.